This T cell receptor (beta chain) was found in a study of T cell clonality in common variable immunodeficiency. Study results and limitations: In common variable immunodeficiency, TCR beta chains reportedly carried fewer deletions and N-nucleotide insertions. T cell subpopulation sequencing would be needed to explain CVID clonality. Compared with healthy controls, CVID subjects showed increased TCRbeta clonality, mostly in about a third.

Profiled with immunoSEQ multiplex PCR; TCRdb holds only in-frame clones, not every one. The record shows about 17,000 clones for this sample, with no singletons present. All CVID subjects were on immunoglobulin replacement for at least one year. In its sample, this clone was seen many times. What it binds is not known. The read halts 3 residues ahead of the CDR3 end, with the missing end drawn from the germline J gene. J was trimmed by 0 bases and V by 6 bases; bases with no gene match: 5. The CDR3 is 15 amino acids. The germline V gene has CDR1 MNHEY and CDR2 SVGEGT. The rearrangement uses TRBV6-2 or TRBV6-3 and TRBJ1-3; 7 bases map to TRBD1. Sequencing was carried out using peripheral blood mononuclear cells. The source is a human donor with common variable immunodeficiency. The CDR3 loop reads CASSDGTASGNTIYF. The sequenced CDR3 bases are TGTGCCAGCAGCGACGGGACAGCCTCTGGAAACACC.